This TCR beta chain was identified during a study of T cell responses to AZD1222 COVID-19 vaccine. Findings of the study overall: Spike-specific TCR depth and breadth grew after two AZD1222 doses.

Points on this clone: What it recognizes is unknown.

Second-dose intervals near 4 or 12 weeks were combined. Repertoires were generated with immunoSEQ multiplex PCR, while TCRdb's copy carries only in-frame clones and drops some. Among about 120,000 clones listed, 86% were seen once. Germline V gene data show CDR1 as ENHRY and CDR2 as SYGVKD. This CDR3 comprises 16 residues. V lost 4 bases and J lost 6; bases outside the gene matches: 13. The chain employs TRBV10-3 and TRBJ1-2, with 8 bases matching TRBD1. Source: peripheral blood, taken 28 days after the second AZD1222 dose. The clonotype originates from an adult who received the AZD1222 COVID-19 vaccine. CDR3 region: CAISVRTGSGINGYTF. The CDR3, as DNA: TGTGCCATCAGTGTGAGGACAGGGAGTGGGATCAATGGCTACACCTTC.